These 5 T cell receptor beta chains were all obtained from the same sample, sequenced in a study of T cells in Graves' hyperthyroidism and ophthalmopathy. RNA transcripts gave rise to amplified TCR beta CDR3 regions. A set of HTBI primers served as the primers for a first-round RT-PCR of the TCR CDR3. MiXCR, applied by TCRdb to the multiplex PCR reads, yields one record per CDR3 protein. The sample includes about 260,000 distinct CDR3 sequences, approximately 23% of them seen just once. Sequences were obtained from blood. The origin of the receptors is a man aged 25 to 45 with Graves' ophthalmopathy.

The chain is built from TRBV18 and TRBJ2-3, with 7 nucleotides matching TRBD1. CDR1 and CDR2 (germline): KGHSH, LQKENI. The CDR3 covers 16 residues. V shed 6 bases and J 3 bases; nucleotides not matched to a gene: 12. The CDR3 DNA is TGTGCCAGCTCGTCCCGGACAGGTAGAAGAACAGATACGCAGTATTTT. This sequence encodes CASSSRTGRRTDTQYF. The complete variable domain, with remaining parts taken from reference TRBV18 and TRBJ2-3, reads NAGVMQNPRHLVRRRGQEARLRCSPMKGHSHVYWYRQLPEEGLKFMVYLQKENIIDESGMPKERFSAEFPKEGPSILRIQQVVRGDSAAYFCASSSRTGRRTDTQYFGPGTRLTVL.

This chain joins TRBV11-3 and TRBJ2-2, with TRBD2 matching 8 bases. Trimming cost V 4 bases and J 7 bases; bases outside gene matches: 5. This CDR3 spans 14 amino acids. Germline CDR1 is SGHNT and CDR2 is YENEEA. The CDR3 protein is CASSSGLAVGELFF. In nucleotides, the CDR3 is TGTGCCAGCAGCTCAGGACTAGCCGTCGGGGAGCTGTTTTTT. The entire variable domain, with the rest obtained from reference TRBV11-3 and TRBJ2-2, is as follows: EAGVVQSPRYKIIEKKQPVAFWCNPISGHNTLYWYLQNLGQGPELLIRYENEEAVDDSQLPKDRFSAERLKGVDSTLKIQPAELGDSAVYLCASSSGLAVGELFFGEGSRLTVL.

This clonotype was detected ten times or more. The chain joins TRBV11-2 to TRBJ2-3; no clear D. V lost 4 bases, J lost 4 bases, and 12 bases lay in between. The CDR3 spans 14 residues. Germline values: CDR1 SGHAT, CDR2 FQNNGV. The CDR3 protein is CASSSQANADTQYF. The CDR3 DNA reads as TGTGCCAGCAGCTCTCAGGCGAATGCAGATACGCAGTATTTT.

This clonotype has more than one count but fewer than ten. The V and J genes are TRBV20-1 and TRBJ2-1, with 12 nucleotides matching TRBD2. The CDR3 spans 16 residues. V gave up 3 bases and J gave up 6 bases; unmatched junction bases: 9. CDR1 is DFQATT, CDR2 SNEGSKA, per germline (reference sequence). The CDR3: CSASPRLAGVGNEQFF. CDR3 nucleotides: TGCAGTGCTAGTCCGCGACTAGCGGGAGTGGGCAATGAGCAGTTCTTC.

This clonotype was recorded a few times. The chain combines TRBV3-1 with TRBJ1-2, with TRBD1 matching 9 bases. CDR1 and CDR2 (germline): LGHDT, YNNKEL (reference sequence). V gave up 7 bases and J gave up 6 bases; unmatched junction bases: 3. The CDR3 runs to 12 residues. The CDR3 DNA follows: TGTGCCAGCAAAACAGGGGGCCATGGCTACACCTTC. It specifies CASKTGGHGYTF. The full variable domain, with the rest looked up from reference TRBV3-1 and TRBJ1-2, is DTAVSQTPKYLVTQMGNDKSIKCEQNLGHDTMYWYKQDSKKFLKIMFSYNNKELIINETVPNRFSPKSPDKAHLNLHINSLELGDSAVYFCASKTGGHGYTFGSGTRLTVV.